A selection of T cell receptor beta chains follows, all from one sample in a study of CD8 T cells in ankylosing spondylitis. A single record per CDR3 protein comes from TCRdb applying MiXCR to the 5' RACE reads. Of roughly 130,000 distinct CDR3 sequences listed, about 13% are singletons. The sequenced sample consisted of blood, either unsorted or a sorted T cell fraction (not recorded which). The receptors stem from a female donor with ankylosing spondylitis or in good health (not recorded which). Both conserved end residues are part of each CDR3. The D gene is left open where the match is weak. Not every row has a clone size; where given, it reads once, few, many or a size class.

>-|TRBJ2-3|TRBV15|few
TGTGCCACCAGCAGAGCAGGGAAGGAAGATACGCAGTATTTT
CATSRAGKEDTQYF
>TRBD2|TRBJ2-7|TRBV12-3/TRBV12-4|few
TGTGCCAGCAGTTCGTTCCTAGCGGGACGGCCCTACGAGCAGTACTTC
CASSSFLAGRPYEQYF
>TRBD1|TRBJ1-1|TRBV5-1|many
TGCGCCAGCACTATGACAGGGGGCTCCCCTGAAGCTTTCTTT
CASTMTGGSPEAFF
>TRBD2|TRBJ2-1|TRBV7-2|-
TGTGCCAGCAGCGGACTAGCGGGAGACAATGAGCAGTTCTTC
CASSGLAGDNEQFF
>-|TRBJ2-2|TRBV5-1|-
TGCACCAGCAGCTCAGGAGGGTCATACACCGGGGAGCTGTTTTTT
CTSSSGGSYTGELFF
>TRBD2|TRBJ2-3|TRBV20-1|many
TGCAGTGCTAGAGATCGGTCGCGCGGGGGGCCGCTCACAGATACGCAGTATTTT
CSARDRSRGGPLTDTQYF
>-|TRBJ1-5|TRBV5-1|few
TGCGCCAGCAGCGTGACAGGAGATAGCAATCAGCCCCAGCATTTT
CASSVTGDSNQPQHF
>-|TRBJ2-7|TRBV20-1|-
TGCAGTGCTAGCCCGGACCTTTACGAGCAGTACTTC
CSASPDLYEQYF
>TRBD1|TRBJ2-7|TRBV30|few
TGTGCCTGGGGCAAACAGGGGATGGTGTACGAGCAGTACTTC
CAWGKQGMVYEQYF
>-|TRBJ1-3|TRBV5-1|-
TGCGCCAGCAGCTTGGAAGGAGGGACGAACACCATATATTTT
CASSLEGGTNTIYF
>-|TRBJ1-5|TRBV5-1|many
TGCGCCAGCTCATTGGCGGCAGGGCCTAATCAGCCCCAGCATTTT
CASSLAAGPNQPQHF
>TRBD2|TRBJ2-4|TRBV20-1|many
TGCAGTGCTAGTTCTTCGGATGAGAGCGGGAACGTAGCCAAAAACATTCAGTACTTC
CSASSSDESGNVAKNIQYF
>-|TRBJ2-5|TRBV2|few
TGTGCCAGCAGTCCGACCTTGGGGAGGGAGACCCAGTACTTC
CASSPTLGRETQYF
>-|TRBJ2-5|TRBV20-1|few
TGCAGTCTTCGTCTGGAGACCCAGTACTTC
CSLRLETQYF
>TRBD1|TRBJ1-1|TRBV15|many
TGTGCCACCAGCATCTCGGGGACAGGACTCTTGGGTGAAGCTTTCTTT
CATSISGTGLLGEAFF
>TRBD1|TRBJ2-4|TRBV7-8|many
TGTGCCAGCAGCAATTCCGACAGGGTCAAAAACATTCAGTACTTC
CASSNSDRVKNIQYF
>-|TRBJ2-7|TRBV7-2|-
TGTACCAGCAGCCCCCCTACTAGCGAGCAGTACTTC
CTSSPPTSEQYF
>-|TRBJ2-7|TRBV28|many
TGTGCCAGCGGCTTGACAGCACTCTACGAGCAGTACTTC
CASGLTALYEQYF